This T cell receptor beta chain was sequenced during a study of cytomegalovirus exposure and HLA in healthy donors. Study overall: Out of 180 million or so T cells, an earlier analysis found around 110 million unique TCR beta sequences in total. Study-wide results and caveats: The study designated 150 or so TCR beta chains cytomegalovirus-associated.

As to this clone: The target antigen is unknown.

The V gene's germline CDR1 is LNHNV and CDR2 YYDKDF (reference sequence). Trimming took 0 bases from V and 2 from J, leaving 11 bases between them. CDR3 length: 15 residues. In the PCR, 60 Vbeta and 13 Jbeta primers were used. This table comes from immunoSEQ multiplex PCR, and its TCRdb copy is limited to in-frame clones, with some not included. The repertoire has more than 150,000 clones, around 78% of them found once; the top ten carry about 7.7%. This TCR derives from a woman aged 35 to 49 in good health and CMV-seropositive. The sequenced sample was PBMCs. This sequence joins TRBV15 and TRBJ2-7, with TRBD2 as a possible D gene (5 bases). The CDR3 DNA is TGTGCCACCAGCAGAGATCTAGCAGAAGCCTACGAGCAGTACTTC. The encoded protein is CATSRDLAEAYEQYF.